The present TCR beta chain was sequenced within a study of patients and donors after allogeneic stem cell transplantation (TCRdb year 2020). Details on this clonotype: The specificity of this receptor is unknown. No qualities accompany the bases; no much larger clone lies one base away.

To prepare the library, RT-PCR was applied. TCRdb records NextSeq 550 as the sequencer. TCRdb itself trimmed the public reads at Q25 with fastp, ran MiXCR and retained productive beta chains. Each CDR3 protein gets just one entry, which takes the most common genes and DNA from the rows behind it. In this sample the table shows fewer than 500,000 distinct CDR3 sequences, 16% of which occur a single time. In total, the top ten clones hold less than 8.5% of the sample. Trimming takes 5 bases from V and 4 bases from J, and the germline ends sit 14 bases apart. Its CDR3 holds 14 amino acids, cysteine through phenylalanine. The sequence is cut down to CDR3 DNA, 42 bases in frame from base 1.

Sequencing input: blood, either unsorted or a sorted T cell fraction (not recorded which). The TCR comes from a human donor who was either an allogeneic HSCT recipient or a stem cell or donor lymphocyte infusion donor (not recorded which). It is not recorded whose cells these are; they may come from a transplant donor. This chain joins TRBV12-3 or TRBV12-4 to TRBJ1-2, with the D gene not confidently named. The nucleotide sequence is given as TGTGCCAGCAGTCGGACCGCGATCACCTATGGCTACACCTTC. The resulting protein is CASSRTAITYGYTF.